The 7 T cell receptor beta chains presented below share a single source sample, sequenced in a study of blood T cells in healthy people across ages (dated by TCRdb to the mid-2010s). The library was generated by 5' RACE. Sequencing relied on an Illumina HiSeq 2500. A second PCR of roughly 7 to 12 cycles was run with a J-beta primer mix and a sample-barcoded 5' primer. Through fastp at Q25 and MiXCR, TCRdb rebuilt clones from the public reads, retaining in-frame beta chains. Entries that share a CDR3 protein sequence are merged under the most common genes and DNA. The table for this sample lists 550,000 to 650,000 distinct CDR3 sequences; about 26% of them were counted only once. The ten largest clones capture over 3.5% of the sample. These same records also appear under a second study, on T cells of mothers and their children.

Sequencing input: blood. Source of these receptors: a boy aged 2 to 9 in good health.

There are a few counts of this clonotype. The CDR3 is CASSLTGASDTQYF. The DNA for the CDR3 is TGTGCCAGCAGTCTCACTGGCGCGTCAGATACGCAGTATTTT. This chain joins TRBV12-3 or TRBV12-4 and TRBJ2-3; D unclear. The CDR3 runs 14 residues. Between the trimmed V and J ends, which lost 5 bases and 4 bases, there was a span of 13 bases.

This clonotype appeared a few times. This chain connects TRBV5-1 to TRBJ1-2; a possible D gene is TRBD1 (6 bases). V gave up 2 bases and J gave up 1 base, with 12 bases separating them. This CDR3 is 15 amino acids long. CDR1 is SGHRS, CDR2 YFSETQ, per germline. The CDR3 protein is CASSFLTGYNYGYTF. The CDR3 nucleotides read TGCGCCAGCAGCTTTTTGACAGGCTATAACTATGGCTACACCTTC.

This clonotype was recorded a few times. This CDR3 is CASSLGDRANTIYF. The CDR3, as DNA: TGTGCCAGCAGCCTCGGGGACAGGGCAAACACCATATATTTT. The chain recombines TRBV11-2 with TRBJ1-3, with 9 bases aligning to TRBD1. Germline CDR1 is SGHAT and CDR2 is FQNNGV. The CDR3 is 14 residues long. Unmatched junction bases numbered 5, after V lost 5 bases and J lost 6 bases. Full variable domain (rest looked up from reference TRBV11-2 and TRBJ1-3): EAGVAQSPRYKIIEKRQSVAFWCNPISGHATLYWYQQILGQGPKLLIQFQNNGVVDDSQLPKDRFSAERLKGVDSTLKIQPAKLEDSAVYLCASSLGDRANTIYFGEGSWLTVV.

V usage is TRBV4-2 and J usage is TRBJ1-6; D gene uncertain. CDR1 and CDR2 from the germline V gene are LGHNA and YNFKEQ. Trimming removed 0 bases from V and 0 bases from J, with 15 bases in between. This CDR3 spans 19 amino acids. As DNA, the CDR3 is TGTGCCAGCAGCCAAGATGGTGCAGGCCGCAGCTCCTATAATTCACCCCTCCACTTT. It yields the protein CASSQDGAGRSSYNSPLHF.

The chain employs TRBV7-9 and TRBJ2-1; D call uncertain. V was pared by 5 bases and J by 8 bases, with 19 bases between. Germline V gene data show CDR1 as SEHNR and CDR2 as FQNEAQ (reference sequence). This CDR3 comprises 15 residues. The CDR3 is CASSPPADPFYEQFF. The DNA of the CDR3 is TGTGCCAGCAGCCCTCCCGCGGACCCCTTTTATGAGCAGTTCTTC. Variable domain in full (rest from reference TRBV7-9 and TRBJ2-1): DTGVSQNPRHKITKRGQNVTFRCDPISEHNRLYWYRQTLGQGPEFLTYFQNEAQLEKSRLLSDRFSAERPKGSFSTLEIQRTEQGDSAMYLCASSPPADPFYEQFFGPGTRLTVL.

A few counts support this clonotype. The chain carries TRBV6-6 and TRBJ2-5; unclear D gene. From germline, CDR1 is MNHNY and CDR2 SVGAGI (reference sequence). V was cut by 0 bases and J by 5 bases, with 10 bases left in between. CDR3 size: 14 residues. The CDR3 is CASSYSQHRETQYF. CDR3 bases: TGTGCCAGCAGTTACTCTCAGCATCGGGAGACCCAGTACTTC.

Ten or more counts support this clonotype. This chain uses TRBV7-9 with TRBJ2-5; 7 bases are a match to TRBD2. The J call is doubtful: the DNA matches TRBJ2-1 better. This CDR3 contains 12 residues. Germline loops: CDR1 SEHNR, CDR2 FQNEAQ (reference sequence). The CDR3, as DNA: TGTGCCAGCAGCGTTAGCGGGAATGAGCAGTTCTTC. Translation: CASSVSGNEQFF.